This TCR beta chain was captured by sequencing in a study of radiotherapy plus CTLA-4 blockade in lung cancer. The wider study: Around 18% of patients responded objectively, and roughly 30% achieved disease control.

On this clone: Its specificity is not known.

Regarding the study as a whole: Tumor-origin TCR clones grew in blood after radiotherapy plus ipilimumab. Reports identified early blood T cell clone dynamics, with interferon-beta, as the best response predictor.

TCRdb's table, derived via immunoSEQ multiplex PCR, lists solely in-frame clones and lacks some. Found here are 83,000 or so clones, 80% to 85% of them singletons; the top ten hold more than 0.65%. The CDR3 covers 16 residues. Trimming left V 0 bases short and J 5 bases short, with 17 bases between. Germline loops: CDR1 SGHRS, CDR2 YFSETQ. Material: peripheral blood, obtained from a patient treated with radiotherapy plus ipilimumab. V is TRBV5-1 and J is TRBJ2-5; D remains unclear. The TCR sequence derives from a human donor with non-small cell lung cancer who had stable disease on radiotherapy plus ipilimumab. In nucleotides, the CDR3 is TGCGCCAGCAGCTTGGGCCTCGCATCCGCTGGGGAGACCCAGTACTTC. It is translated as CASSLGLASAGETQYF.